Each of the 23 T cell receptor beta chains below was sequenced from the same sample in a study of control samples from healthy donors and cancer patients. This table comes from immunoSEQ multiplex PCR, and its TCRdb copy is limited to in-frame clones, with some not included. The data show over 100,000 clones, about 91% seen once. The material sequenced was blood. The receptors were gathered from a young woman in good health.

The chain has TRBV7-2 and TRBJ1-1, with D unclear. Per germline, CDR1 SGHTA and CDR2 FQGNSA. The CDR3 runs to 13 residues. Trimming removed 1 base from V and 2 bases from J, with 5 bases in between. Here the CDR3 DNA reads TGTGCCAGCAGCTTAGAGGTCAACACTGAAGCTTTCTTT. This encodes CASSLEVNTEAFF.

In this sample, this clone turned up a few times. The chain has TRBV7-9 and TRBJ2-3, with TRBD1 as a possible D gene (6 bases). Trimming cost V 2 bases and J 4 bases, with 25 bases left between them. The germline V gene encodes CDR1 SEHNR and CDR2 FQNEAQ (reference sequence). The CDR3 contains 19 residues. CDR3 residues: CASSLTTRDTSIGADTQYF. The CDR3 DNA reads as TGTGCCAGCAGCTTAACCACCCGGGACACTTCCATAGGGGCAGATACGCAGTATTTT.

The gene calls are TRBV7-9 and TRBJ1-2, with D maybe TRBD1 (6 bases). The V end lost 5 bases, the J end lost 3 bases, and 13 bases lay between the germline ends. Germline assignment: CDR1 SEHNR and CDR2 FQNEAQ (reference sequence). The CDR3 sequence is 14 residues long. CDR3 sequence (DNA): TGTGCCAGCAGCCCATGGACAGTTTACTATGGCTACACCTTC. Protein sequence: CASSPWTVYYGYTF.

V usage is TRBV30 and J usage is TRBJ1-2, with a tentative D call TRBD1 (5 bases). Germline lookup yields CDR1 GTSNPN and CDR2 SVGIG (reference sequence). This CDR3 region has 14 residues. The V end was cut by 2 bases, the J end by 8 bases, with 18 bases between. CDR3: CAWSTHRQGSGYTF. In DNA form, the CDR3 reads TGTGCCTGGAGTACCCACCGGCAGGGCTCAGGCTACACCTTC.

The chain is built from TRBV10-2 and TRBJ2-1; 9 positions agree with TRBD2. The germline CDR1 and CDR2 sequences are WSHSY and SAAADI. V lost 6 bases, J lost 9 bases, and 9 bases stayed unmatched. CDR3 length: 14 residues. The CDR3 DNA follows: TGCGCCAGCAGGCTAGCGGGATTTCAGGTTGAGCAGTTCTTC. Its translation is CASRLAGFQVEQFF.

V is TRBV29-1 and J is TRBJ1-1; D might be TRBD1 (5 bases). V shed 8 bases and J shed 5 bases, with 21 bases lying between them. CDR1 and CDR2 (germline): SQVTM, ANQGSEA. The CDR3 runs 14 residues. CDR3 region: CSILRLAGRTEAFF. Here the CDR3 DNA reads TGCAGCATTCTTCGATTGGCAGGGAGGACTGAAGCTTTCTTT.

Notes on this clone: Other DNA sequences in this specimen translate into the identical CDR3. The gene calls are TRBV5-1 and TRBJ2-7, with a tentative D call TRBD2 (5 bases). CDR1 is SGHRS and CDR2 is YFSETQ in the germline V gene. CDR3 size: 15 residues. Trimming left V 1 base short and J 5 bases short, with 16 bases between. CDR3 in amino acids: CASSLSSGSIDEQYF. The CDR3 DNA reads TGCGCCAGCAGCTTGTCTAGTGGGAGTATCGACGAGCAGTACTTC. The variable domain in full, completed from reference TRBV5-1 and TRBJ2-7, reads KAGVTQTPRYLIKTRGQQVTLSCSPISGHRSVSWYQQTPGQGLQFLFEYFSETQRNKGNFPGRFSGRQFSNSRSEMNVSTLELGDSALYLCASSLSSGSIDEQYFGPGTRLTVT.

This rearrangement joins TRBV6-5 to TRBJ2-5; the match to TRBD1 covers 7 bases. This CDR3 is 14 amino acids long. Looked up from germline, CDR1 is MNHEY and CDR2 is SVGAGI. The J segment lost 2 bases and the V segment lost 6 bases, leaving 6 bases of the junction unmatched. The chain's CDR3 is CASRLTGRQETQYF. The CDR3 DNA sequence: TGTGCCAGCAGGCTGACAGGGCGTCAAGAGACCCAGTACTTC.

The CDR3, as DNA: TGTGCCAGCAGTACAAGGCACAGGGGGCTCTTTTACAATGAGCAGTTCTTC. It is translated as CASSTRHRGLFYNEQFF. J is TRBJ2-1 and V is TRBV28, with 9 positions matching TRBD1. This CDR3 has 17 residues. Germline V CDR1 and CDR2: MDHEN, SYDVKM. Unmatched junction bases numbered 12, after V lost 5 bases and J lost 4 bases.

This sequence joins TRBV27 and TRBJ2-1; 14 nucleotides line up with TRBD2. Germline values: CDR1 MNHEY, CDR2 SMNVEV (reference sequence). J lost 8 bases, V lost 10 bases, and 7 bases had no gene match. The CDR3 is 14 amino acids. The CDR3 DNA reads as TGTGCCACCCTGCGACTAGCGGGAGGGTATGAGCAGTTCTTC. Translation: CATLRLAGGYEQFF.

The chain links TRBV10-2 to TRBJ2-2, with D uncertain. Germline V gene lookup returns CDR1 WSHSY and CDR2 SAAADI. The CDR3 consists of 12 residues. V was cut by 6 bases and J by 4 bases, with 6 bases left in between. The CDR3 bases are TGCGCCAGCAGGAGAATCACCGGGGAGCTGTTTTTT. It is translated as CASRRITGELFF.

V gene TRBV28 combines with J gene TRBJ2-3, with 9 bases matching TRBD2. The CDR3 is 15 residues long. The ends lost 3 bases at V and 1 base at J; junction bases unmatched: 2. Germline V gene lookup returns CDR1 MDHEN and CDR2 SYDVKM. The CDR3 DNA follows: TGTGCCAGCAGTTTCGGCGGGGGGGGCACAGATACGCAGTATTTT. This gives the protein CASSFGGGGTDTQYF.

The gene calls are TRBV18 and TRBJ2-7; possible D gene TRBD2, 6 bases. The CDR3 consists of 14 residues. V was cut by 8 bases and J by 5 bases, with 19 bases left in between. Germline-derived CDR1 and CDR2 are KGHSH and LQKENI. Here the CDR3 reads CASAGLPSKDEQYF. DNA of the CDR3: TGTGCCAGCGCGGGACTTCCCTCTAAGGACGAGCAGTACTTC.

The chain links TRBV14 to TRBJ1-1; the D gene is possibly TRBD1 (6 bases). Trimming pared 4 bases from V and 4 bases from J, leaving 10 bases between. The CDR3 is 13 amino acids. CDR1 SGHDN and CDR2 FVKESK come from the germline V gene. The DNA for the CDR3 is TGTGCCAGCAGCCGGGGAGGGGGCACTGAAGCTTTCTTT. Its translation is CASSRGGGTEAFF. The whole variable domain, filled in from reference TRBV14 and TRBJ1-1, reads EAGVTQFPSHSVIEKGQTVTLRCDPISGHDNLYWYRRVMGKEIKFLLHFVKESKQDESGMPNNRFLAERTGGTYSTLKVQPAELEDSGVYFCASSRGGGTEAFFGQGTRLTVV.

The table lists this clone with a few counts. CDR3 sequence: CASSPPGGYSPLHF. The CDR3 DNA reads TGTGCCAGCAGCCCTCCAGGGGGGTATTCACCCCTCCACTTT. The chain is built from TRBV9 and TRBJ1-6; 7 bases agree with TRBD1. Per germline, CDR1 SGDLS and CDR2 YYNGEE. This CDR3 is built from 14 residues. The V and J ends lost 4 bases and 8 bases, in that order; junction bases with no gene match: 6.

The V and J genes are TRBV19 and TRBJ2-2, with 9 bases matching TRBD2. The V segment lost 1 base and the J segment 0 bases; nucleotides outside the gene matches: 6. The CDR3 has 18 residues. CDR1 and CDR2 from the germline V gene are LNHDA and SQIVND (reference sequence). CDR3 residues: CASSIGTSVFANTGELFF. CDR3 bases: TGTGCCAGTAGTATAGGGACTAGCGTTTTTGCGAACACCGGGGAGCTGTTTTTT.

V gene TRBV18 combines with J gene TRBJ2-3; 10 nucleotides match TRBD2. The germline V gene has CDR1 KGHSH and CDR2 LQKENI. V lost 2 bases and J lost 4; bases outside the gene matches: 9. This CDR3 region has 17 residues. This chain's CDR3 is CASSPLIAGGEPDTQYF. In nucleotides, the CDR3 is TGTGCCAGCTCACCATTGATAGCGGGAGGAGAGCCAGATACGCAGTATTTT. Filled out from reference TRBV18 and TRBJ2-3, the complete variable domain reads NAGVMQNPRHLVRRRGQEARLRCSPMKGHSHVYWYRQLPEEGLKFMVYLQKENIIDESGMPKERFSAEFPKEGPSILRIQQVVRGDSAAYFCASSPLIAGGEPDTQYFGPGTRLTVL.

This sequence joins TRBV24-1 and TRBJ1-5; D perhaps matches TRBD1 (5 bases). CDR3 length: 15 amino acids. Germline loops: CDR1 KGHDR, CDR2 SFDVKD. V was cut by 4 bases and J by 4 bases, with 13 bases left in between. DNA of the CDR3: TGTGCCACCAGTGACGGGGGGACTGCGAATCAGCCCCAGCATTTT. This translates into CATSDGGTANQPQHF.

CDR3 DNA sequence: TGTGCCAGCAGCCTGGCCTCACTGAACACTGAAGCTTTCTTT. It codes for CASSLASLNTEAFF. V gene TRBV3-1 (or the pseudogene TRBV3-2) combines with J gene TRBJ1-1; the D is unclear. Looked up from germline, CDR1 is LGHDT and CDR2 is YNNKEL (reference sequence). Trimming took 4 bases from V and 0 from J, leaving 9 bases between them. The CDR3 is 14 residues long.

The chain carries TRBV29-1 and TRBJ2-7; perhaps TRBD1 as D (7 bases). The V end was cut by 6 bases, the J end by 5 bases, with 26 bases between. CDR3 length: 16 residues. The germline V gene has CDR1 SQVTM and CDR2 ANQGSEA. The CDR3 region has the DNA TGCAGCGTCGCCCCGGGCGGGACAGCTAATCCCAACGAGCAGTACTTC. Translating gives CSVAPGGTANPNEQYF.

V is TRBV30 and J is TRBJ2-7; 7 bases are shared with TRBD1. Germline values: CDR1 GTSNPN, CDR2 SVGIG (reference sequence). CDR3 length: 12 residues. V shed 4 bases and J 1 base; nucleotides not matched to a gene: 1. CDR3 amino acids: CAWNRGSYEQYF. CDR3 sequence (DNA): TGTGCCTGGAACAGGGGATCCTACGAGCAGTACTTC.

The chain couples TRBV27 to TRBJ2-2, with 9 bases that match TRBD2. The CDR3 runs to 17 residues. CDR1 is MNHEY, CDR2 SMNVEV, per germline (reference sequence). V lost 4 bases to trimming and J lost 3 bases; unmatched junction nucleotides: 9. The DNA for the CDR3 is TGTGCCAGCAGTTCTGTGGGCGGGAGGGTTCACACCGGGGAGCTGTTTTTT. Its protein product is CASSSVGGRVHTGELFF.

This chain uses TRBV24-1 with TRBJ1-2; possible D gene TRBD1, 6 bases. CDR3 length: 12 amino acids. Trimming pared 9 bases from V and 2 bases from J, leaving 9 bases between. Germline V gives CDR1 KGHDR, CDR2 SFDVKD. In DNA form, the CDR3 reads TGTGCCACCTCAACAGGGAACTATGGCTACACCTTC. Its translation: CATSTGNYGYTF.